This T cell receptor (beta chain) was recovered during a study of blood T cell repertoires in COVID-19. All enrollees were roughly 18 to 100 years old and from roughly 26 US areas. Assay used: immunoSEQ multiplex PCR; TCRdb lists only in-frame clones, some missing. The sample consists of around 170,000 clones, about 90% of them appearing once. This clone was seen more than once but under ten times. CDR1 SGHTA and CDR2 FQGNSA come from the germline V gene. The CDR3 runs to 13 residues. The V end lost 2 bases, the J end lost 9 bases, and 11 bases lay between the germline ends. What was sequenced was PBMCs or T cells enriched from blood (not recorded which). This clonotype was obtained from a woman between 45 and 65 years old who had recovered from COVID-19. The chain carries TRBV7-2 and TRBJ2-1; D is unclear. The CDR3 reads CASSLNLRLEQFF. The CDR3 nucleotides are TGTGCCAGCAGCTTAAATCTGCGACTTGAGCAGTTCTTC.